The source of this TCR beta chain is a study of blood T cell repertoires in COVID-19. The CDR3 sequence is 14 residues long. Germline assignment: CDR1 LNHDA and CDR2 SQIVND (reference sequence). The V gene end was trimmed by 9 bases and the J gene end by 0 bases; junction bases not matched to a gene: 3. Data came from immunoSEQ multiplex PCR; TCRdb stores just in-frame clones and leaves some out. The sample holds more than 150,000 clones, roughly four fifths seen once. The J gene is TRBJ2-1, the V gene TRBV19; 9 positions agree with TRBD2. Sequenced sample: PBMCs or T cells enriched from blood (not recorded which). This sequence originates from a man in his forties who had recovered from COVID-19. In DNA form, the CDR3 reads TGTGCCAGCGGTAGCGGGAGCTCCTACAATGAGCAGTTCTTC. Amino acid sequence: CASGSGSSYNEQFF. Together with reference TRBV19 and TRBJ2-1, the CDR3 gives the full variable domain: DGGITQSPKYLFRKEGQNVTLSCEQNLNHDAMYWYRQDPGQGLRLIYYSQIVNDFQKGDIAEGYSVSREKKESFPLTVTSAQKNPTAFYLCASGSGSSYNEQFFGPGTRLTVL.